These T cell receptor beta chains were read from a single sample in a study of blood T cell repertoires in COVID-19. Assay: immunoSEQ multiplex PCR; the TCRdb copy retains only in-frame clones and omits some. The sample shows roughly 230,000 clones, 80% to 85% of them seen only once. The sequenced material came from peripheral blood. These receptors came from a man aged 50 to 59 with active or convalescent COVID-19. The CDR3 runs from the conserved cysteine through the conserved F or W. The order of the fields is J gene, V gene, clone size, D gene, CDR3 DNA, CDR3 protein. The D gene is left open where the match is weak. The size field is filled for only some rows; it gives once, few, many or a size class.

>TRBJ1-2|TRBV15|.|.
TGTGCCACCAGCTTGGCCGGGGGTGGCTACACCTTC
CATSLAGGGYTF
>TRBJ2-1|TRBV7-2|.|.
TGTGCCAGCAGCTTAGTGGGCAGGGCTTTAGGTAATGAGCAGTTCTTC
CASSLVGRALGNEQFF
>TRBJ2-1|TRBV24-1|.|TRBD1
TGTGCCACCAGTGACCGGGGACAGATACACAATGAGCAGTTCTTC
CATSDRGQIHNEQFF
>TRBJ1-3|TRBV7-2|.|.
TGTGCCAGCAGCTTAGACAGGCGCTCTGGAAACACCATATATTTT
CASSLDRRSGNTIYF
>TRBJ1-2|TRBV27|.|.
TGTGCCAGCAGGAGTGACTATGGCTACACCTTC
CASRSDYGYTF
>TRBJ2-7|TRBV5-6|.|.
TGTGCCAGCAGCTTGAGGGGTTACGAGCAGTACTTC
CASSLRGYEQYF
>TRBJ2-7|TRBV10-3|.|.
TGTGCCATCAGTCCCCAGGGTGGCACCTACGAGCAGTACTTC
CAISPQGGTYEQYF
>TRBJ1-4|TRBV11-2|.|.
TGTGCCAGCAGCTTAGGGGCCAGTTTCACTGAAAAACTGTTTTTT
CASSLGASFTEKLFF
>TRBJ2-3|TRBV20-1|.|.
TGCAGTGTCCGTTTTGCAGATACGCAGTATTTT
CSVRFADTQYF
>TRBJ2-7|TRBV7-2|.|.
TGTGCCAGCAGCCCCCGGGGTACCCTCCTAAACGAGCAGTACTTC
CASSPRGTLLNEQYF
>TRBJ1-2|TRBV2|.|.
TGTGCCAGCAGTGAAGTCCGGTATGGCTACACCTTC
CASSEVRYGYTF
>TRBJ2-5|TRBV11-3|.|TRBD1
TGTGCCAGCAGCTTAGGGAACGGACAGGGGGTAGAGACCCAGTACTTC
CASSLGNGQGVETQYF
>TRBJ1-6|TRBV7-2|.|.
TGTGCCAGCAGCCCCTCCGCCAGCGTCTATAATTCACCCCTCCACTTT
CASSPSASVYNSPLHF
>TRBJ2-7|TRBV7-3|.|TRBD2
TGTGCCAGCAGTCATAGCGGGCGGACCTACGAGCAGTACTTC
CASSHSGRTYEQYF
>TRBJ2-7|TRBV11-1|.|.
TGTGCCAGCAGCTTAGCCCCGGACAGCTACGAGCAGTACTTC
CASSLAPDSYEQYF
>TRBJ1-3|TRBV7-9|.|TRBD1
TGTGCCAGCACCGGGACAGTTGCTGGAAACACCATATATTTT
CASTGTVAGNTIYF
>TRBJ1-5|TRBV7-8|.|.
TGTGCCAGCAGCTCTGTGACAGGAGTCAATCAGCCCCAGCATTTT
CASSSVTGVNQPQHF
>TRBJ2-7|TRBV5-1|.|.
TGCGCCAGCAGCCCTCGGACATTTACGTACGAGCAGTACTTC
CASSPRTFTYEQYF
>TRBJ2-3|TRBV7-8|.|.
TGTGCCAGCAGCTTAGGCGACACCACAGATACGCAGTATTTT
CASSLGDTTDTQYF
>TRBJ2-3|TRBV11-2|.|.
TGTGCCAGCAGCTTTGGTGCCGGTTCTTCCTCAGATACGCAGTATTTT
CASSFGAGSSSDTQYF
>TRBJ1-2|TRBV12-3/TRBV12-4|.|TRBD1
TGTGCCAGCGGGACAGGGGTTTATGGCTACACCTTC
CASGTGVYGYTF
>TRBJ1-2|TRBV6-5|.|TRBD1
TGTGCCAGCAGGGGACAGCCGAACTATGGCTACACCTTC
CASRGQPNYGYTF
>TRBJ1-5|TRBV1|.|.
TGCACCAGCGTGAATGAAAACAGGGATGAAGGCAATCAGCCCCAGCATTTT
CTSVNENRDEGNQPQHF
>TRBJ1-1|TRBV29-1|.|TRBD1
TGCAGCGTTGGGACAGGGGCGGACACTGAAGCTTTCTTT
CSVGTGADTEAFF
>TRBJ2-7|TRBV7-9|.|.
TGTGCCAGCAGCTTTTCGGTCTACGAGCAGTACTTC
CASSFSVYEQYF
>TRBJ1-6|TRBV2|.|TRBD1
TGTGCCAGCAGTGGAGCCCTAGGACAGGGGGCGCCTACTAATTCACCCCTCCACTTT
CASSGALGQGAPTNSPLHF
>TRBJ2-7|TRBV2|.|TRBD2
TGTGCCAGCAGTGAAGGGGTGACTAGCGGCTACGAGCAGTACTTC
CASSEGVTSGYEQYF
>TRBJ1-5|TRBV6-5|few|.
TGTGCCAGCAGCGCCGACAGCATCAATCAGCCCCAGCATTTT
CASSADSINQPQHF
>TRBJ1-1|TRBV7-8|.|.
TGTGCCAGCAGCGCAAGGGAGGCCACTGAAGCTTTCTTT
CASSAREATEAFF
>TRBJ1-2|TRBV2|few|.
TGTGCCAGCAGTGACAGTTTTGGCTACACCTTC
CASSDSFGYTF
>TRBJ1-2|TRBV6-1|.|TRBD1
TGTGCCAGCAGTGAAAAGGGGGCCGGCTATGGCTACACCTTC
CASSEKGAGYGYTF
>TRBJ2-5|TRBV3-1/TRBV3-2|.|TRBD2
TGTGCCAGCAGTCGCAACCCAGGGCTAGCGGGGGAGACCCAGTACTTC
CASSRNPGLAGETQYF
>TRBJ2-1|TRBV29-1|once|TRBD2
TGCAGCGTTGAACCTAGCGGGGGCCCTCTCTCCTACAATGAGCAGTTCTTC
CSVEPSGGPLSYNEQFF
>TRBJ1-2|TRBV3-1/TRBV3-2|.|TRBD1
TGTGCCAGCAGCCATGACTACAGGGGGCTCGACTATGGCTACACCTTC
CASSHDYRGLDYGYTF
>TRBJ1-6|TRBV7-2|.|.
TGTGCCAGCAGCTTACCTAGGGGCAATTCACCCCTCCACTTT
CASSLPRGNSPLHF
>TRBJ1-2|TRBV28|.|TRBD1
TGTGCCAGCAGTCGAGGGACAGGGGGAGTAGGTGGCTACACCTTC
CASSRGTGGVGGYTF
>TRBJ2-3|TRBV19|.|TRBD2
TGTGCCAGTAGTGCCCAAGCGGGGGGGCGAGATACGCAGTATTTT
CASSAQAGGRDTQYF
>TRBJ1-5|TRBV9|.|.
TGTGCCAGCAGCCCGGGGGGGGGTCATCAGCCCCAGCATTTT
CASSPGGGHQPQHF
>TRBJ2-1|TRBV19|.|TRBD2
TGTGCCAGTAGTCAACCTAGCGGGAGGGGCCACAATGAGCAGTTCTTC
CASSQPSGRGHNEQFF
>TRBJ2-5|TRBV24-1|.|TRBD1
TGTGCCACCAGTGCTGGACAGGGGGCAGGAGAGACCCAGTACTTC
CATSAGQGAGETQYF
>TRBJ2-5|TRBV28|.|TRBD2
TGTGCCAGCAGTGCCCGACTAGCGTATGAGACCCAGTACTTC
CASSARLAYETQYF
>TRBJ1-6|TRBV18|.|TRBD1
TGTGCCAGCTCACGAACCTCGTCGGGACAGGGCAATTCACCCCTCCACTTT
CASSRTSSGQGNSPLHF
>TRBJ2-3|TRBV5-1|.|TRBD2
TGCGCCAGCAGCTTAAGGACTAGCGGGGGAACAGATACGCAGTATTTT
CASSLRTSGGTDTQYF
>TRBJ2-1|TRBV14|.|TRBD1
TGTGCCAGCAGCGGACAGGGGGCGGGAAATGAGCAGTTCTTC
CASSGQGAGNEQFF
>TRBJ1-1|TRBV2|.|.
TGTGCCAGCAGTGAGGTAGCGAACACTGAAGCTTTCTTT
CASSEVANTEAFF
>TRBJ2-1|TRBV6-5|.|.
TGTGCCAGCAGCGACTGGGGACTTGGAGAGCAGTTCTTC
CASSDWGLGEQFF
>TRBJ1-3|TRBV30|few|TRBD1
TGTGCCTGGAGTCGGGACAGGGGATTGGTGGGTCGAGGAAACACCATATATTTT
CAWSRDRGLVGRGNTIYF
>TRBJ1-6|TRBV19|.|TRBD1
TGTGCCAGTAACCCGACAGGGGCCATTTCACCCCTCCACTTT
CASNPTGAISPLHF
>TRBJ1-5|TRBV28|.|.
TGTGCCAGCACCCTTATGGGGAGCCCGAGGCCCCAGCATTTT
CASTLMGSPRPQHF
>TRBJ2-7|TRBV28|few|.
TGTGCCAGCAGTTTGCGCGGGGACGACTACGAGCAGTACTTC
CASSLRGDDYEQYF
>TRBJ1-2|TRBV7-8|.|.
TGTGCCAGCAGTATGACCAAGGAGGGAGGCTACACCTTC
CASSMTKEGGYTF
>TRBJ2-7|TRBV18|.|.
TGTGCCAGCTCACCAGGCAGGGAGGAGGAGCAGTACTTC
CASSPGREEEQYF
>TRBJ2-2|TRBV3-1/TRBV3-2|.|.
TGTGCCAGCAGCACCCGGGACACCAACACCGGGGAGCTGTTTTTT
CASSTRDTNTGELFF
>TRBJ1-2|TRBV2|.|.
TGTGCCAGCACTTGGAGGGAAGCCTATGGCTACACCTTC
CASTWREAYGYTF